This is a list of T cell receptor beta chains from one sample in a study of blood T cell repertoires in COVID-19. Here immunoSEQ multiplex PCR was the method, and the copy in TCRdb shows in-frame clones only, minus some. The sample has roughly 250,000 clones, approximately 81% seen once. What was sequenced was peripheral blood. These TCRs come from a woman aged 60 to 75 with active or convalescent COVID-19. The CDR3 runs from the conserved cysteine through the conserved F or W. A D gene is named only where the DNA matches it firmly. Part of the rows lack a size; the others show once, few, many or a class for expanded clones.

d_gene | j_gene | abundance | v_gene | CDR3aa | CDR3nt
NA | TRBJ1-2 | NA | TRBV6-5 | CASRVTANYGYTF | TGTGCCAGCAGGGTCACAGCTAACTATGGCTACACCTTC
TRBD1 | TRBJ2-7 | NA | TRBV30 | CAWSVSGGDWEQYF | TGTGCCTGGAGTGTATCAGGGGGAGATTGGGAGCAGTACTTC
NA | TRBJ1-2 | NA | TRBV2 | CASSEHNRGYTF | TGTGCCAGCAGTGAGCATAATCGGGGCTACACCTTC
TRBD1 | TRBJ1-6 | NA | TRBV7-2 | CASSLAQAGGITPLHF | TGTGCCAGCAGCTTAGCGCAGGCAGGGGGGATAACACCCCTCCACTTT
NA | TRBJ1-5 | once | TRBV27 | CASSFAGYGSSNQPQHF | TGTGCCAGCAGTTTCGCAGGGTACGGTTCTAGCAATCAGCCCCAGCATTTT
TRBD2 | TRBJ2-7 | NA | TRBV5-1 | CASSLGPERGIYEQYF | TGCGCCAGCAGCTTGGGGCCGGAGCGGGGGATCTACGAGCAGTACTTC
TRBD2 | TRBJ2-2 | NA | TRBV13 | CASSLQRGAGGELFF | TGTGCCAGCAGCTTACAGCGGGGGGCTGGCGGGGAGCTGTTTTTT
NA | TRBJ1-5 | NA | TRBV6-5 | CASKRTSNQPQHF | TGTGCCAGCAAACGGACAAGCAATCAGCCCCAGCATTTT
NA | TRBJ1-1 | NA | TRBV5-6 | CASSLAPGHMNTEAFF | TGTGCCAGCAGCTTGGCTCCGGGACATATGAACACTGAAGCTTTCTTT
TRBD1 | TRBJ2-5 | NA | TRBV6-5 | CASSSGQGRETQYF | TGTGCCAGCTCCAGCGGACAGGGCCGGGAGACCCAGTACTTC
TRBD1 | TRBJ1-5 | NA | TRBV19 | CASSKGQGAQPQHF | TGTGCCAGTAGTAAGGGACAGGGAGCTCAGCCCCAGCATTTT
TRBD1 | TRBJ1-5 | few | TRBV5-5 | CASSFGQGRGQPQHF | TGTGCCAGCAGCTTCGGACAGGGAAGGGGCCAGCCCCAGCATTTT
TRBD1 | TRBJ1-5 | NA | TRBV19 | CASSARTGQGNQPQHF | TGTGCCAGTAGTGCCAGGACAGGCCAGGGCAATCAGCCCCAGCATTTT
TRBD1 | TRBJ2-1 | NA | TRBV27 | CASSRPGQGSYNEQFF | TGTGCCAGCAGCCGACCGGGACAGGGCTCCTACAATGAGCAGTTCTTC
NA | TRBJ1-4 | NA | TRBV3-1/TRBV3-2 | CASSPGGGVTEKLFF | TGTGCCAGCAGCCCCGGGGGAGGGGTAACGGAAAAACTGTTTTTT
NA | TRBJ1-5 | NA | TRBV5-1 | CASSLDRGNQPQHF | TGCGCCAGCAGCTTGGACCGGGGCAATCAGCCCCAGCATTTT
TRBD1 | TRBJ2-7 | NA | TRBV6-1 | CASSEAGTGMASAYEQYF | TGTGCCAGCAGTGAAGCCGGGACAGGGATGGCTAGCGCCTACGAGCAGTACTTC
NA | TRBJ2-1 | NA | TRBV9 | CASSVMAGLSYNEQFF | TGTGCCAGCAGCGTAATGGCGGGGCTCTCCTACAATGAGCAGTTCTTC
NA | TRBJ2-3 | NA | TRBV5-1 | CASSLAGVGTDTQYF | TGCGCCAGCAGCTTGGCCGGGGTTGGCACAGATACGCAGTATTTT
NA | TRBJ2-1 | once | TRBV4-3 | CASSQLSALDAYNEQFF | TGCGCCAGCAGCCAACTCTCCGCCCTAGATGCTTACAATGAGCAGTTCTTC
TRBD1 | TRBJ1-2 | NA | TRBV6-5 | CASSFAGTGVYGYTF | TGTGCCAGCAGTTTCGCGGGGACAGGGGTATATGGCTACACCTTC
TRBD1 | TRBJ1-2 | NA | TRBV6-5 | CASRVQGAEGYTF | TGTGCCAGCAGAGTACAGGGGGCGGAAGGCTACACCTTC
TRBD1 | TRBJ1-1 | NA | TRBV5-3 | CARSPDREEAFF | TGTGCCAGAAGCCCGGACAGGGAGGAAGCTTTCTTT
TRBD1 | TRBJ1-6 | NA | TRBV5-1 | CASSLDRVGDSPLHF | TGCGCCAGCAGCTTAGACAGGGTAGGAGATTCACCCCTCCACTTT
TRBD1 | TRBJ2-7 | NA | TRBV6-6 | CASSYSNRGDEQYF | TGTGCCAGCAGTTACTCGAACAGGGGAGACGAGCAGTACTTC
NA | TRBJ1-2 | NA | TRBV19 | CASSMTLGAGMTDGYTF | TGTGCCAGTAGTATGACCCTAGGGGCAGGGATGACTGATGGCTACACCTTC
TRBD1 | TRBJ1-1 | NA | TRBV5-1 | CASRREGANTEAFF | TGCGCCAGCAGGCGCGAGGGGGCCAACACTGAAGCTTTCTTT
TRBD1 | TRBJ2-3 | NA | TRBV6-4 | CASSVDRGADTQYF | TGTGCCAGCAGTGTAGACAGGGGCGCAGATACGCAGTATTTT
NA | TRBJ2-7 | NA | TRBV5-1 | CASSLYWRVDEQYF | TGCGCCAGCAGCTTGTACTGGAGGGTCGACGAGCAGTACTTC
NA | TRBJ1-1 | NA | TRBV30 | CAWKTGVATEAFF | TGTGCCTGGAAAACCGGGGTGGCGACTGAAGCTTTCTTT
NA | TRBJ2-2 | NA | TRBV24-1 | CATRDSNTGELFF | TGTGCCACCAGGGACAGCAACACCGGGGAGCTGTTTTTT
NA | TRBJ2-2 | NA | TRBV29-1 | CSVAQGTGELFF | TGCAGCGTTGCCCAGGGGACCGGGGAGCTGTTTTTT
TRBD2 | TRBJ2-1 | NA | TRBV11-2 | CASSQGLAGVYNEQFF | TGTGCCAGCAGCCAGGGACTAGCGGGGGTCTACAATGAGCAGTTCTTC
NA | TRBJ1-1 | NA | TRBV5-4 | CASSLPSGTEAFF | TGTGCCAGCAGCTTGCCCTCGGGCACTGAAGCTTTCTTT
NA | TRBJ2-7 | NA | TRBV6-1 | CASSESSTGRFYEQYF | TGTGCCAGCAGTGAATCGTCTACAGGACGCTTCTACGAGCAGTACTTC